This T cell receptor (beta chain) was recovered during a study of persistence of HIV-infected CD4 T cells. With regard to this clone: Its matching antigen is unknown.

J lost 9 bases, V lost 7 bases, and 8 bases had no gene match. The CDR3 spans 15 residues. Germline-derived CDR1 and CDR2 are SGHTA and FQGNSA. The libraries were made with immunoSEQ version 4 in survey mode. Profiling relied on immunoSEQ multiplex PCR, and the TCRdb table lists in-frame clones only, not all of them. The sample lists around 8,000 clones; 60% to 70% were seen once. Cells were stimulated with CMV-infected fibroblast lysates at 8 to 10 ug/mL. Sorting selected CD4+ T cells upregulating both CD40 ligand and CD69. CD8-depleted PBMCs were stimulated 15 to 20 hours with anti-CD28/CD49d costimulation, CD40-blocking antibody and enfuvirtide.

The TCR originated in an adult man with HIV who was CMV-seropositive. The rearrangement joins TRBV7-2 to TRBJ1-6; TRBD1 matches at 11 bases. This specimen consisted of CD4+ T cells sorted from PBMCs after roughly 18-hour stimulation, obtained from a patient who received antiretroviral therapy. The CDR3 DNA follows: TGTGCCAGCACCCCAACCGGGACAGGGGGTTCACCCCTCCACTTT. Its protein is CASTPTGTGGSPLHF.